This T cell receptor (beta chain) was profiled in a study of post-analysis software for immune sequencing data. Turning to the study itself: Included among the disease courses, which were recorded for the cohort, were relapsing-remitting, secondary progressive and progressive-relapsing multiple sclerosis. Notes on the study in general: For normalized Chao1 diversity, multiple sclerosis patients scored significantly lower than controls did. TRBV5-6, TRBV5-1 and TRBV20-1 belonged to a set of roughly five TRBV segments that were more frequent in patients than controls. Strong co-clustering by F measure was seen for same-batch samples.

Notes on this clonotype: The target antigen is unknown.

With V trimmed by 3 bases and J by 14 bases, 7 bases remained unmatched. Germline V CDR1 and CDR2: SGHDT, YYEEEE. The CDR3 has 12 amino acids. Carried by the TCR beta cDNA libraries were unique molecular identifiers. T cells numbering 1 to 10 million yielded 500,000 or so cDNA molecules. TCRdb itself ran the PCR reads through MiXCR, one entry per CDR3 protein. The data contain around 400,000 distinct CDR3 sequences, roughly 30% of them seen just once; the ten biggest clones take up about an eighth. The TCR originated in a girl under 18 with multiple sclerosis. The chain is built from TRBV5-6 and TRBJ2-1, with TRBD2 matching 8 bases. The specimen sequenced was blood. Written as DNA, the CDR3 is TGTGCCAGCAGCTCGGGACTAGGTGGTGAGTTCTTC. Amino acid sequence: CASSSGLGGEFF.